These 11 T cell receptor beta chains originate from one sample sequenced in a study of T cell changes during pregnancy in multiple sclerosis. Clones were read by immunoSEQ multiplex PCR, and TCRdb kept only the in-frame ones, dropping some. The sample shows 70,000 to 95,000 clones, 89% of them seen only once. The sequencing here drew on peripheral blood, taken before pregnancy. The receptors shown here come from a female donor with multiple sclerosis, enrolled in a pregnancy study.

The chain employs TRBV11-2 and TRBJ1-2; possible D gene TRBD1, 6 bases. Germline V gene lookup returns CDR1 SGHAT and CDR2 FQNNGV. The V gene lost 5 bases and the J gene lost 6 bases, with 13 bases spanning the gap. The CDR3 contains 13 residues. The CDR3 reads CASSPRTVNGYTF. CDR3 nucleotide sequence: TGTGCCAGCAGCCCGCGGACAGTCAATGGCTACACCTTC.

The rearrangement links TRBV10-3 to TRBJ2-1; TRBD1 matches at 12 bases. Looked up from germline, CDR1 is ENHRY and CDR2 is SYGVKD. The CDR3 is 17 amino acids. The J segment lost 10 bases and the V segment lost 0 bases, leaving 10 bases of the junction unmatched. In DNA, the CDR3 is TGTGCCATCAGTGAGTCGAGGGTCGGGACAGGGGGCGGGGAGCAGTTCTTC. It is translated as CAISESRVGTGGGEQFF.

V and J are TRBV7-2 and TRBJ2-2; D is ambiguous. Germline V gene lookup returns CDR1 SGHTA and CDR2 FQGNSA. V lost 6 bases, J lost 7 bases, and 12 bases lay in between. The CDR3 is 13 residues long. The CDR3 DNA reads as TGTGCCAGCAGTCTCGACAATCACGGGGAGCTGTTTTTT. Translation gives CASSLDNHGELFF.

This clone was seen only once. The CDR3 DNA sequence: TGCGCCAGCAGCTTAGAGGGAATGGAGTACGAGCAGTACTTC. This translates into CASSLEGMEYEQYF. The chain has TRBV5-1 and TRBJ2-7; perhaps TRBD2 as D (5 bases). Germline V gives CDR1 SGHRS, CDR2 YFSETQ. The CDR3 runs 14 residues. The germline V and J ends were trimmed by 2 bases and 4 bases, with 13 bases remaining between them.

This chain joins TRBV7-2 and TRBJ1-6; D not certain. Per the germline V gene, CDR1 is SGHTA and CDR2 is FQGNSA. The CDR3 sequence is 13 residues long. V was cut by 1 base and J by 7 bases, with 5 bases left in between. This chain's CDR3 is CASSLVENSPLHF. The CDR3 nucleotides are TGTGCCAGCAGCTTAGTAGAGAATTCACCCCTCCACTTT. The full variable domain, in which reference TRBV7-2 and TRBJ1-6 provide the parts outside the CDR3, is GAGVSQSPSNKVTEKGKDVELRCDPISGHTALYWYRQSLGQGLEFLIYFQGNSAPDKSGLPSDRFSAERTGGSVSTLTIQRTQQEDSAVYLCASSLVENSPLHFGNGTRLTVT.

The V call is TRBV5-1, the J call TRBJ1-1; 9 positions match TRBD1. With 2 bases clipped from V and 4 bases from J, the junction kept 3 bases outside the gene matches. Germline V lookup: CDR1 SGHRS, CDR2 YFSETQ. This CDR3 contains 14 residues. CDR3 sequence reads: CASSLKTGGTEAFF. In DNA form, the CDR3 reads TGCGCCAGCAGCTTAAAGACAGGGGGCACTGAAGCTTTCTTT.

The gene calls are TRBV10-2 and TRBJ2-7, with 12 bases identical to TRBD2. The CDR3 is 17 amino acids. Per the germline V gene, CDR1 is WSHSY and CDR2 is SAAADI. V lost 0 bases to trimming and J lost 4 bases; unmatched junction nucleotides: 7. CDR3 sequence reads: CASSESPGTSGYYEQYF. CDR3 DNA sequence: TGCGCCAGCAGTGAGTCTCCCGGGACTAGCGGGTATTACGAGCAGTACTTC.

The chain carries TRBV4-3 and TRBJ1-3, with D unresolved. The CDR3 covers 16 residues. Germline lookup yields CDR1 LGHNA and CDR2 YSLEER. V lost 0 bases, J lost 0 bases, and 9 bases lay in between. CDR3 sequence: CASSQDGRDSGNTIYF. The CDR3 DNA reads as TGCGCCAGCAGCCAAGATGGGCGGGACTCTGGAAACACCATATATTTT.

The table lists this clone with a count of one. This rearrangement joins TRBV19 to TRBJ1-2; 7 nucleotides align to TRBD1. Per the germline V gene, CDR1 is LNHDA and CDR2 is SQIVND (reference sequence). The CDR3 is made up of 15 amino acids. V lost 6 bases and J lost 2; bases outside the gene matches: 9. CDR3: CASRGQASGNYGYTF. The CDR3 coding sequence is TGTGCCAGTAGAGGACAGGCCTCTGGGAACTATGGCTACACCTTC.

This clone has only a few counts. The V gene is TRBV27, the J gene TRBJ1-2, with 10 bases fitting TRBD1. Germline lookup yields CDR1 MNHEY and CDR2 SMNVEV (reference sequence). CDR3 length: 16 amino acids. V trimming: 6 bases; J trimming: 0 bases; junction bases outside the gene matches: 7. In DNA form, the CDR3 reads TGTGCCAGCAGACGACAGGGGGCGTCGCCTAACTATGGCTACACCTTC. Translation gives CASRRQGASPNYGYTF.

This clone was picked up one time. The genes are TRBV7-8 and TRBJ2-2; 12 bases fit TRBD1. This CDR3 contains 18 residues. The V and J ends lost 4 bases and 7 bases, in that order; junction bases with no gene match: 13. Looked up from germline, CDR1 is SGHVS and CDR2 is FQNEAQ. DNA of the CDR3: TGTGCCAGCAGCTCCACGAGAACGGGACAGGGGGCGATCGGGGAGCTGTTTTTT. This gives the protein CASSSTRTGQGAIGELFF. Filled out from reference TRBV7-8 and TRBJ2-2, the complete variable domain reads GAGVSQSPRYKVAKRGQDVALRCDPISGHVSLFWYQQALGQGPEFLTYFQNEAQLDKSGLPSDRFFAERPEGSVSTLKIQRTQQEDSAVYLCASSSTRTGQGAIGELFFGEGSRLTVL.